This T cell receptor beta chain was recovered during a study of cytomegalovirus exposure and HLA in healthy donors. The CDR3 is made up of 16 amino acids. Germline CDR1 is MNHNS and CDR2 is SASEGT. The junction had 7 bases not matched to a gene; V was cut back by 4 bases and J by 0 bases. About this clone itself: The target antigen is unknown.

Points from the study as a whole: It was reported that the classifier diagnosed cytomegalovirus status with high specificity and sensitivity in both the original and validation cohorts.

This table comes from immunoSEQ multiplex PCR, and its TCRdb copy is limited to in-frame clones, with some not included. The table records under 110,000 clones, 88% of them present only once. The receptor's source is a young woman in good health and CMV-seropositive. The specimen sequenced was PBMCs. J is TRBJ2-7 and V is TRBV6-1; 9 bases fit TRBD1. The CDR3 is CASSVRQGVFSYEQYF. The CDR3 DNA reads TGTGCCAGCAGTGTGCGACAGGGGGTTTTCTCCTACGAGCAGTACTTC.